This T cell receptor beta chain was sequenced in a study of control samples from healthy donors and cancer patients. In its sample, this clone was seen once. Profiled with immunoSEQ multiplex PCR; TCRdb holds only in-frame clones, not every one. The sample consists of about 79,000 clones, approximately 93% of them appearing once. Per germline, CDR1 MNHEY and CDR2 SVGAGI. Between the trimmed V and J ends, which lost 8 bases and 1 base, there was a span of 11 bases. The CDR3 is made up of 13 amino acids. The TCR originated in a middle-aged woman with lung cancer. Sequencing was done on a sample of PBMCs. This chain connects TRBV6-5 to TRBJ2-5; D is unresolved. The CDR3 spells CASWFRFQETQYF. The CDR3 nucleotides are TGTGCCAGCTGGTTCAGGTTCCAAGAGACCCAGTACTTC.